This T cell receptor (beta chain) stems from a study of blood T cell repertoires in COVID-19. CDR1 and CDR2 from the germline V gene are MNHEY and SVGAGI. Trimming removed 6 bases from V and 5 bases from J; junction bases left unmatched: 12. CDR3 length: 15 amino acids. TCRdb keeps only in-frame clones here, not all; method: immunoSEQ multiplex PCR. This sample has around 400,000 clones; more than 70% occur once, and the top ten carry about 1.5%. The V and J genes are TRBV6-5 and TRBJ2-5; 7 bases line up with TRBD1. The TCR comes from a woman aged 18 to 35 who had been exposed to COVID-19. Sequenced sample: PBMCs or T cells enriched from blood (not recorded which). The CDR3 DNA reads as TGTGCCAGCAGGACCGGACAGGTCTCCAGGGAGACCCAGTACTTC. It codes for CASRTGQVSRETQYF.